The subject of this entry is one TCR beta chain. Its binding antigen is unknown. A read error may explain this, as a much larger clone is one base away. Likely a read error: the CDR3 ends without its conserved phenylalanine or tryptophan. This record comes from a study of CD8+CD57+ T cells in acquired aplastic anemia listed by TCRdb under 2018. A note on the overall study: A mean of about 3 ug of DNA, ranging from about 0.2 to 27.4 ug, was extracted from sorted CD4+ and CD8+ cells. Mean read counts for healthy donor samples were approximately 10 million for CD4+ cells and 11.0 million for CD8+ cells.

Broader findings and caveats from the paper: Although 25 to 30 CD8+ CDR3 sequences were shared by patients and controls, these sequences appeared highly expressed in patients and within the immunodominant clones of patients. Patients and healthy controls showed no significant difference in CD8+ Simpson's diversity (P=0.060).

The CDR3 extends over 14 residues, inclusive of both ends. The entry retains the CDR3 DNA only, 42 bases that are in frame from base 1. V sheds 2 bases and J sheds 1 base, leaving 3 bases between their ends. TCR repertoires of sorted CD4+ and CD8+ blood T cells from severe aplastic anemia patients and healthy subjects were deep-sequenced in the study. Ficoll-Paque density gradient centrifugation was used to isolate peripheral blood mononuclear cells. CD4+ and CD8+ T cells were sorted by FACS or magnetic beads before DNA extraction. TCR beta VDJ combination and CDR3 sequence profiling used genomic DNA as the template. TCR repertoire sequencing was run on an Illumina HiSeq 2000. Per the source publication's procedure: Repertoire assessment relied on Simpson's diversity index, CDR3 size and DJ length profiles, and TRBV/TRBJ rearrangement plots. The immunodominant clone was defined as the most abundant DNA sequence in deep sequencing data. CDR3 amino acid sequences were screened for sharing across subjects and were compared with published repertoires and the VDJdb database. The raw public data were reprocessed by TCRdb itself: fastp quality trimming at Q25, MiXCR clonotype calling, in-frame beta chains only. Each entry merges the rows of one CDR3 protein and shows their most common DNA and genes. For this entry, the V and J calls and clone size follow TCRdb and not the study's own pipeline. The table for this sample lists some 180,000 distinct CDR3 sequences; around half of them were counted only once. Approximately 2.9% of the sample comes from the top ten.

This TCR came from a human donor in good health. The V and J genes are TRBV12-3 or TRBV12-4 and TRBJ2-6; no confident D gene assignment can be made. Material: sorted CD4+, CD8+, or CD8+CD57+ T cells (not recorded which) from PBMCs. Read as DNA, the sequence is TGTGCCAGCAGTTTATTTTCTGGGGCCAACGTCCTGACTTCC. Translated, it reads CASSLFSGANVLTS.